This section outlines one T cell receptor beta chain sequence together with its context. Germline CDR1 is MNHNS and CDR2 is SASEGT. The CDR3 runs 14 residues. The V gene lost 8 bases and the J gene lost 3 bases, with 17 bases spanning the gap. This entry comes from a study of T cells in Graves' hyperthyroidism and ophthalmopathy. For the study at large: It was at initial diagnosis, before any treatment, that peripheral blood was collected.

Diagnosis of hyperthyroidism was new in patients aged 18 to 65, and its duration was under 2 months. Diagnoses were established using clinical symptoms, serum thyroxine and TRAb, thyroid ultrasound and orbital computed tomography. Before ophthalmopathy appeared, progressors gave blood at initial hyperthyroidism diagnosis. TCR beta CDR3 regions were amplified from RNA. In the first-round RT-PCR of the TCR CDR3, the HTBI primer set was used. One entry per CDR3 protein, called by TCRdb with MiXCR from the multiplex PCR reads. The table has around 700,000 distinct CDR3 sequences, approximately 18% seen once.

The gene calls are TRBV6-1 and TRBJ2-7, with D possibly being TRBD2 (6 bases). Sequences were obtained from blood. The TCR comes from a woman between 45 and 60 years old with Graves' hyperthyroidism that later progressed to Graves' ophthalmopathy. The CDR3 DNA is TGTGCCAGCGGGCCTAGCGAGAATTACTACGAGCAGTACTTC. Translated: CASGPSENYYEQYF.